The 18 T cell receptor beta chains listed next were all sequenced from one sample in a study of response to subunit inactivated influenza vaccine. TCRdb re-called the RT-PCR reads with MiXCR, one entry per CDR3 protein. The table shows fewer than 800,000 distinct CDR3 sequences, with more than 15% occurring only once. Sample: PBMCs from blood, taken 12 days after vaccination. These receptors were obtained from a man aged 45-65 years who received an inactivated influenza vaccine.

This chain connects TRBV20-1 to TRBJ2-7; no clear D. CDR3 length: 10 residues. V was cut by 5 bases and J by 6 bases, with 8 bases left in between. Germline CDR1 DFQATT, CDR2 SNEGSKA (reference sequence). The CDR3 protein is CSADGVEQYF. The CDR3 coding sequence is TGCAGTGCTGATGGCGTCGAGCAGTACTTC.

This clonotype was counted at least ten times. The genes are TRBV9 and TRBJ2-1; TRBD1 matches 12 bases. The trim removed 3 bases at V and 8 bases at J, leaving 3 bases unmatched. The CDR3 length is 14 residues. The germline gives CDR1 SGDLS, CDR2 YYNGEE. CDR3 in DNA: TGTGCCAGCAGCGGGGACAGGGGGCTACATGAGCAGTTCTTC. Protein sequence: CASSGDRGLHEQFF.

The chain has TRBV12-3 or TRBV12-4 and TRBJ1-5; 7 bases fit TRBD1. Trimming removed 3 bases from V and 4 bases from J; junction bases left unmatched: 6. This CDR3 is 15 amino acids long. CDR3: CASSFDRVLNQPQHF. The CDR3 DNA reads TGTGCCAGCAGTTTTGACAGGGTCCTTAATCAGCCCCAGCATTTT.

This clonotype was found a few times. The junction shows a germline mismatch at one end, possibly a read error. This chain uses TRBV5-1 with TRBJ1-1; the D gene is possibly TRBD1 (5 bases). This CDR3 has 14 amino acids. Germline V lookup: CDR1 SGHRS, CDR2 YFSETQ. CDR3 DNA: TGCGCCAGCAGTTTGGGGGGATGGCCCACTGAAGCTTTCTTT. It is translated as CASSLGGWPTEAFF.

CDR3 sequence: CASSYLGERPPSEETQYF. The CDR3 DNA is TGTGCCAGCAGCTATTTGGGGGAGAGGCCACCGAGTGAAGAGACCCAGTACTTC. The chain is built from TRBV11-2 and TRBJ2-5; possibly TRBD1 or TRBD2 for D (5 bases each). CDR1 and CDR2 from the germline V gene are SGHAT and FQNNGV. Trimming pared 4 bases from V and 3 bases from J, leaving 24 bases between. The CDR3 is 18 amino acids.

DNA of the CDR3: TGTGCCAGCAGCCAAGTGCAGGGGGCTGGTCAGCCCCAGCATTTT. It is translated as CASSQVQGAGQPQHF. V and J are TRBV3-1 and TRBJ1-5; 8 nucleotides line up with TRBD1. Germline CDR1 is LGHDT and CDR2 is YNNKEL (reference sequence). J was trimmed by 6 bases and V by 1 base; bases with no gene match: 5. The CDR3 is 15 amino acids. The variable domain in full, with the rest retrieved from reference TRBV3-1 and TRBJ1-5, is DTAVSQTPKYLVTQMGNDKSIKCEQNLGHDTMYWYKQDSKKFLKIMFSYNNKELIINETVPNRFSPKSPDKAHLNLHINSLELGDSAVYFCASSQVQGAGQPQHFGDGTRLSIL.

This clonotype was picked up many times. The gene calls are TRBV10-3 and TRBJ2-1; 10 bases fit TRBD2. V was clipped by 6 bases and J by 6 bases; unmatched bases: 14. Germline lookup yields CDR1 ENHRY and CDR2 SYGVKD. This CDR3 region has 17 residues. CDR3 in DNA: TGTGCCATCAGCGAGACCCCAGCGGGAGGGCCTCGCAATGAGCAGTTCTTC. Amino acids: CAISETPAGGPRNEQFF.

The rearrangement joins TRBV10-3 to TRBJ2-3, with unresolved D. This CDR3 contains 13 residues. The V gene lost 0 bases and the J gene lost 5 bases, with 6 bases spanning the gap. Germline V gives CDR1 ENHRY, CDR2 SYGVKD. This CDR3 reads CAISESAKDTQYF. The DNA of the CDR3 is TGTGCCATCAGTGAGTCGGCTAAAGATACGCAGTATTTT.

This rearrangement joins TRBV2 to TRBJ1-5; 7 nucleotides line up with TRBD1. Germline CDR1 SNHLY, CDR2 FYNNEI. V lost 6 bases, J lost 10 bases, and 9 bases stayed unmatched. The CDR3 contains 13 residues. The CDR3 bases are TGTGCCAGCAGGCTACAGGGGCAGGTCCCCCAGCATTTT. Its translation: CASRLQGQVPQHF.

In this sample, this clonotype turned up a few times. The V and J genes are TRBV29-1 and TRBJ2-3; 16 bases agree with TRBD2. There are 16 residues in the CDR3. Germline CDR1 is SQVTM and CDR2 is ANQGSEA. V lost 4 bases to trimming and J lost 2 bases; unmatched junction nucleotides: 3. CDR3 sequence: CSVGGLAGGSTDTQYF. The DNA for the CDR3 is TGCAGCGTTGGGGGACTAGCGGGAGGGTCCACAGATACGCAGTATTTT.

This clonotype came up a few times. The V and J genes are TRBV12-3 or TRBV12-4 and TRBJ2-2, with D perhaps TRBD1 (5 bases). The CDR3 covers 13 residues. With 5 bases removed from V and 6 bases from J, the gap between germline ends came to 10 bases. CDR3 sequence: CASSNRGSGELFF. The CDR3 bases are TGTGCCAGCAGTAATAGGGGTTCCGGGGAGCTGTTTTTT.

Ten or more counts support this clonotype. The chain combines TRBV15 with TRBJ2-1; maybe TRBD2 (5 bases). The ends were cut back, 5 bases at V and 7 bases at J, with 9 bases in the middle. Germline values: CDR1 LNHNV, CDR2 YYDKDF (reference sequence). The CDR3 has 12 amino acids. The CDR3 reads CATSRRTNEQFF. The CDR3 coding sequence is TGTGCCACCAGCCGTCGGACTAATGAGCAGTTCTTC.

This clonotype was counted between two and nine times. The CDR3 nucleotides read TGTGCCAGCAGTCCGGGCAGGGTAAGAGCTGAAGCTTTCTTT. It yields the protein CASSPGRVRAEAFF. The chain couples TRBV12-3 or TRBV12-4 to TRBJ1-1; possible D gene TRBD1, 5 bases. This CDR3 comprises 14 residues. Trimming removed 5 bases from V and 6 bases from J, with 16 bases in between.

This clonotype was seen ten or more times. The V and J genes are TRBV29-1 and TRBJ2-1, with 9 bases matching TRBD1. The J segment lost 3 bases and the V segment lost 7 bases, leaving 10 bases of the junction unmatched. The CDR3 runs to 15 residues. Germline V gives CDR1 SQVTM, CDR2 ANQGSEA. The CDR3: CSGNRDRADYNEQFF. CDR3 sequence (DNA): TGCAGCGGGAACCGGGACAGGGCAGACTACAATGAGCAGTTCTTC.

This clonotype was observed at least ten times. The CDR3, as DNA: TGCGCCAGCAGCCAATCACGTGCTAGCGGAAGCACAGATACGCAGTATTTT. Translation: CASSQSRASGSTDTQYF. The V gene is TRBV4-3, the J gene TRBJ2-3, with 7 bases fitting TRBD2. Germline V CDR1 and CDR2: LGHNA, YSLEER. V lost 2 bases and J lost 0; bases outside the gene matches: 8. The CDR3 length is 17 residues.

This clonotype was detected only a few times. V gene TRBV6-2 or TRBV6-3 combines with J gene TRBJ1-5, with TRBD1 matching over 7 bases. Looked up from germline, CDR1 is MNHEY and CDR2 is SVGEGT. This CDR3 has 14 residues. Trimming removed 6 bases from V and 7 bases from J; junction bases left unmatched: 9. CDR3 DNA sequence: TGTGCCAGCAGCAACTACAGGGGCACACAGCCCCAGCATTTT. Protein product: CASSNYRGTQPQHF.

The chain carries TRBV5-1 and TRBJ2-7, with D possibly being TRBD2 (6 bases). With 4 bases removed from V and 9 bases from J, the gap between germline ends came to 11 bases. The CDR3 is 11 amino acids. Germline CDR1 and CDR2: SGHRS and YFSETQ. The CDR3 DNA follows: TGCGCCAGCAGCAACCGGGACTTGCAGTACTTC. Translating it yields CASSNRDLQYF.

Only a few counts were recorded for this clonotype. The CDR3 spells CASSRAGVGNEQFF. The CDR3 DNA follows: TGTGCCAGCAGCAGGGCGGGAGTGGGCAATGAGCAGTTCTTC. The chain is built from TRBV7-2 and TRBJ2-1; 7 nucleotides agree with TRBD2. Losses at the gene ends were 5 bases for V and 6 bases for J; bases not matched to a gene: 7. Germline CDR1 is SGHTA and CDR2 is FQGNSA. The CDR3 totals 14 residues.